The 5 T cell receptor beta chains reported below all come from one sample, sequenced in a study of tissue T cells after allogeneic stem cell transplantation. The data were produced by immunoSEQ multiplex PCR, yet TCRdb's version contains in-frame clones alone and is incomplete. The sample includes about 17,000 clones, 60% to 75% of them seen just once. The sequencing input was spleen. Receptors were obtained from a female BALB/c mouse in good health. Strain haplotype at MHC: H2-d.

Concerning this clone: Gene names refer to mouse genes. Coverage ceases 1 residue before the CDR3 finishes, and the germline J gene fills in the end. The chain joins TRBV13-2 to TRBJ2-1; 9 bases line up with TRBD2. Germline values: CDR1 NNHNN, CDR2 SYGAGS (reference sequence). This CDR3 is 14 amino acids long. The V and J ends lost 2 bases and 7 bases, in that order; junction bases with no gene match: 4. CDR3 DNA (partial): TGTGCCAGCGGTGAGGCCCTGGGGGGGGCTGAGCAGTTC. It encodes CASGEALGGAEQF. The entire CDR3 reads CASGEALGGAEQFF.

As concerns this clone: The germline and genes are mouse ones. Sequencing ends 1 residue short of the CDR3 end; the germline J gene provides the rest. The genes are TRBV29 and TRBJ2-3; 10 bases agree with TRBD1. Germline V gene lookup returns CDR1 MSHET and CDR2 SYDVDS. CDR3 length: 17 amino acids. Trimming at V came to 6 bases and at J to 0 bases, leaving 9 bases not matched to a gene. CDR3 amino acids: CASSTSRDRGSAETLYF. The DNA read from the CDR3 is TGTGCTAGCAGCACGTCCCGGGACAGGGGCAGTGCAGAAACGCTGTAT.

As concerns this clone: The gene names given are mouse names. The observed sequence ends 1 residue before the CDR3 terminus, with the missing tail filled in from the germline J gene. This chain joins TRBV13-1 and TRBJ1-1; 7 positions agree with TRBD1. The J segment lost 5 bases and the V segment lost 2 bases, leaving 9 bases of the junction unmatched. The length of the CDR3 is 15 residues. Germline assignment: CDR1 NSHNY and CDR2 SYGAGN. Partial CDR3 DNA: TGTGCCAGCAGTGAGTCGACAGGGTTGGGGACAGAAGTCTTC. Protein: CASSESTGLGTEVF. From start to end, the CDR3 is CASSESTGLGTEVFF.

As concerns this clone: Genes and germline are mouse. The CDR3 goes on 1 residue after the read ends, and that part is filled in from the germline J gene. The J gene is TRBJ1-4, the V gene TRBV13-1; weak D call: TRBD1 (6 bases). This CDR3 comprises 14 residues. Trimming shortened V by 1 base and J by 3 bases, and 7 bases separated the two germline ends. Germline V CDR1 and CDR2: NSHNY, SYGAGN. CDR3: CASSDWTANERLFF. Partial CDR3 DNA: TGTGCCAGCAGTGATTGGACAGCCAACGAAAGATTATTT.

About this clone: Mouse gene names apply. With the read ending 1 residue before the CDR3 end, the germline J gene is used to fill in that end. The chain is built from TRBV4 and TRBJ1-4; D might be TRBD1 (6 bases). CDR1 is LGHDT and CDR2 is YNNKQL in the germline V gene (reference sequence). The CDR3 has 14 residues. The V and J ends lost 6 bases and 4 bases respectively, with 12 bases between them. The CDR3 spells CASRRGADNERLFF. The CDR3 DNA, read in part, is TGTGCCAGCAGAAGGGGGGCGGACAACGAAAGATTATTT. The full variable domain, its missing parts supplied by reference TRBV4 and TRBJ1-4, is ETAVFQTPNYHVTQVGNEVSFNCKQTLGHDTMYWYKQDSKKLLKIMFSYNNKQLIVNETVPRRFSPQSSDKAHLNLRIKSVEPEDSAVYLCASRRGADNERLFFGHGTKLSVL.